This T cell receptor beta chain is drawn from a study of blood T cell repertoires in COVID-19. Study-wide context: COVID-19 samples from acute and convalescent phases originated in the United States, Italy and Spain. The cDNA or gDNA used as material had been derived from T cells, B-cell-depleted T cells, or PBMCs.

Methods used by the authors: Estimates of nucleated cell counts were drawn from the amplification of reference gene primers. The table came from immunoSEQ multiplex PCR; TCRdb's copy has only in-frame clones and leaves some out. V, J and clone size were drawn from that table, and D and trimming were deduced from the DNA. The sample records about 160,000 clones, approximately 79% being singletons. In terms of age and location, participants ranged from about 18 to 89 years and lived in about 25 US areas. The CDR3 contains 12 residues. Between the trimmed V and J ends, which lost 6 bases and 3 bases, there was a span of 8 bases. Germline assignment: CDR1 SQVTM and CDR2 ANQGSEA.

This clonotype originated in a middle-aged man who had recovered from COVID-19. The sequenced material came from PBMCs or T cells enriched from blood (not recorded which). This chain joins TRBV29-1 and TRBJ2-2; D gene unclear. This CDR3 is CSVQSYTGELFF. The CDR3 DNA sequence: TGCAGCGTGCAGTCCTACACCGGGGAGCTGTTTTTT.